Below, 10 T cell receptor beta chains from the same sample are listed, as sequenced in a study of early T cells in non-severe SARS-CoV-2 infection. TCRdb called the 5' RACE reads again in MiXCR, with one record for every CDR3 protein. Counted here are approximately 97,000 distinct CDR3 sequences, around 13% occurring once; the ten biggest clones make up over 5%. The specimen was whole blood. These TCRs come from an adult who was a healthcare worker with PCR-confirmed SARS-CoV-2 infection or an uninfected control (not recorded which).

As to this clonotype: This may arise from a read error, as a much more abundant clone is one base away. The chain joins TRBV7-9 to TRBJ2-2; D gene uncertain. The V and J ends lost 4 bases and 3 bases respectively, with 9 bases between them. The CDR3 consists of 14 residues. CDR1 and CDR2 from the germline V gene are SEHNR and FQNEAQ (reference sequence). CDR3 amino acids: CASSSALDTGELFF. CDR3 sequence (DNA): TGTGCCAGCAGCTCAGCATTGGACACCGGGGAGCTGTTTTTT.

Ten or more counts support this clonotype. This chain joins TRBV6-1 and TRBJ2-3; D not certain. V gave up 7 bases and J gave up 3 bases, with 11 bases separating them. The CDR3 runs 13 residues. CDR1 is MNHNS, CDR2 SASEGT, per germline. The CDR3 region has the DNA TGTGCCAGCATGACCCTCGAAACAGATACGCAGTATTTT. This codes for CASMTLETDTQYF.

This chain's CDR3 is CASSHTEGMASEAFF. In DNA form, the CDR3 reads TGCGCCAGCAGCCACACGGAGGGTATGGCCTCTGAAGCTTTCTTT. The rearrangement joins TRBV4-1 to TRBJ1-1; D gene ambiguous. The CDR3 sequence is 15 residues long. V lost 3 bases to trimming and J lost 6 bases, with 17 bases between them. Germline assignment: CDR1 MGHRA and CDR2 YSYEKL.

J is TRBJ1-2 and V is TRBV7-9, with 7 bases aligning to TRBD1. This CDR3 comprises 13 residues. Per the germline V gene, CDR1 is SEHNR and CDR2 is FQNEAQ (reference sequence). The V and J ends lost 8 bases and 2 bases, in that order; junction bases with no gene match: 5. This CDR3 is CASGGTVNYGYTF. CDR3 in DNA: TGTGCCAGCGGCGGGACAGTGAACTATGGCTACACCTTC.

This clonotype was counted a single time. This chain uses TRBV20-1 with TRBJ1-5, with D possibly TRBD1 on 6 matching bases. Trimming shortened V by 2 bases and J by 9 bases, and 11 bases separated the two germline ends. Germline CDR1 and CDR2: DFQATT and SNEGSKA (reference sequence). The CDR3 has 12 residues. CDR3: CSARRTGRPQHF. CDR3 nucleotide sequence: TGCAGTGCTAGACGTACAGGGCGGCCCCAGCATTTT.

The table lists this clonotype with a few counts. The CDR3 region has the DNA TGTGCCAGCAGTCCCTTCCCAGCGAGCGAGCCGATAGAGCAGTACTTC. Translated, it gives CASSPFPASEPIEQYF. V and J are TRBV27 and TRBJ2-7; D is unresolved. CDR3 size: 16 residues. CDR1 is MNHEY and CDR2 is SMNVEV in the germline V gene (reference sequence). Trimming removed 5 bases from V and 7 bases from J, with 24 bases in between.

The V call is TRBV7-2, the J call TRBJ1-1; a possible D gene is TRBD1 (6 bases). The ends were cut back, 4 bases at V and 6 bases at J, with 15 bases in the middle. The CDR3 totals 14 residues. Germline CDR1 and CDR2: SGHTA and FQGNSA. The CDR3 here is CASSWKGGSAEAFF. Written as DNA, the CDR3 is TGTGCCAGCAGCTGGAAGGGGGGTTCCGCTGAAGCTTTCTTT.

This clonotype was detected ten times or more. The rearrangement uses TRBV10-2 and TRBJ1-1, with D unclear. V gave up 7 bases and J gave up 6 bases, with 15 bases separating them. The CDR3 is 13 amino acids. Germline CDR1 WSHSY, CDR2 SAAADI. The CDR3 bases are TGCGCCAGCATAGTAACCGGGAGGGCTGAAGCTTTCTTT. It encodes CASIVTGRAEAFF.

This clonotype showed up many times. This sequence joins TRBV20-1 and TRBJ1-5; no reliable D call. In germline, CDR1 is DFQATT, CDR2 SNEGSKA (reference sequence). V shed 0 bases and J shed 4 bases, with 4 bases lying between them. There are 12 residues in the CDR3. The CDR3 DNA reads as TGCAGTGCTAGAGAGTCTAATCAGCCCCAGCATTTT. Translated: CSARESNQPQHF.

This clonotype was detected only a few times. J is TRBJ2-7 and V is TRBV7-9, with a weak D call TRBD1 (5 bases). V was trimmed by 2 bases and J by 6 bases, leaving 11 bases between them. CDR3 length: 13 residues. Looked up from germline, CDR1 is SEHNR and CDR2 is FQNEAQ (reference sequence). DNA of the CDR3: TGTGCCAGCAGCTTACTAGGGGCTGGCGAGCAGTACTTC. Its translation is CASSLLGAGEQYF. The full variable domain, rest sourced from reference TRBV7-9 and TRBJ2-7, is DTGVSQNPRHKITKRGQNVTFRCDPISEHNRLYWYRQTLGQGPEFLTYFQNEAQLEKSRLLSDRFSAERPKGSFSTLEIQRTEQGDSAMYLCASSLLGAGEQYFGPGTRLTVT.